What follows describes a single T cell receptor beta chain. The data stem from a study of cytomegalovirus exposure and HLA in healthy donors. CDR3 length: 15 residues. The V gene end was trimmed by 3 bases and the J gene end by 4 bases; junction bases not matched to a gene: 4. From germline, CDR1 is SGHTA and CDR2 FQGTGA. Primers: 60 Vbeta forward and 13 Jbeta reverse. Profiled with immunoSEQ multiplex PCR; TCRdb holds only in-frame clones, not every one. The sample has some 190,000 clones, around 77% seen once. The chain combines TRBV7-3 with TRBJ2-1, with 9 bases aligning to TRBD2. The sequence was obtained from a woman in her twenties or thirties in good health and CMV-seronegative. Sequencing was carried out using PBMCs. This chain's CDR3 is CASSFGLAGYNEQFF. DNA of the CDR3: TGTGCCAGCAGCTTTGGTCTAGCGGGGTACAATGAGCAGTTCTTC.